This TCR beta chain was profiled in a study of blood T cell repertoires in COVID-19. Across the whole study: PBMCs, B-cell-depleted T cells, or T cells were the source of the cDNA or gDNA that made up the material.

Trimming left V 3 bases short and J 1 base short, with 7 bases between. Germline V gene lookup returns CDR1 DFQATT and CDR2 SNEGSKA (reference sequence). The CDR3 spans 13 residues. Assay: immunoSEQ multiplex PCR; the TCRdb copy retains only in-frame clones and omits some. The table records 150,000 to 200,000 clones, 81% of them present only once. The TCR comes from a woman aged 35 to 49 with acute COVID-19. The sequencing input was PBMCs or T cells enriched from blood (not recorded which). The rearrangement links TRBV20-1 to TRBJ1-3, with D perhaps TRBD1 (5 bases). This CDR3 reads CSASRQSGNTIYF. CDR3 coding DNA: TGCAGTGCTAGTCGACAGTCTGGAAACACCATATATTTT.